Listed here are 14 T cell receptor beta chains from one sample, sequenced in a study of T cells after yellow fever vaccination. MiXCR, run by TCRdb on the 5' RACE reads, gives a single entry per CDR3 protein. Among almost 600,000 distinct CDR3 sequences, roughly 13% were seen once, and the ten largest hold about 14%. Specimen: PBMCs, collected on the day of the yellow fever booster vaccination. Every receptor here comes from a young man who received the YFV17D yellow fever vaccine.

CDR3 nucleotides: TGTGCCAGTAGTATTGCGGGAGGTCCCGGGGAGCAGTTCTTC. It is translated as CASSIAGGPGEQFF. The chain employs TRBV19 and TRBJ2-1; 8 bases agree with TRBD2. The CDR3 extends over 14 amino acids. V shed 3 bases and J 10 bases; nucleotides not matched to a gene: 8. Germline V CDR1 and CDR2: LNHDA, SQIVND (reference sequence). Based on the CDR3 plus reference TRBV19 and TRBJ2-1, the full variable domain is DGGITQSPKYLFRKEGQNVTLSCEQNLNHDAMYWYRQDPGQGLRLIYYSQIVNDFQKGDIAEGYSVSREKKESFPLTVTSAQKNPTAFYLCASSIAGGPGEQFFGPGTRLTVL.

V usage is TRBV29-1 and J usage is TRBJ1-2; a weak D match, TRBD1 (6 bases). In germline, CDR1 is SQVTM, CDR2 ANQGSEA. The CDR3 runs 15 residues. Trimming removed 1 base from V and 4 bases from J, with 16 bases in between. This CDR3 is CSVEGGAKRAYGYTF. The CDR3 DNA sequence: TGCAGCGTTGAAGGGGGGGCCAAACGCGCCTATGGCTACACCTTC.

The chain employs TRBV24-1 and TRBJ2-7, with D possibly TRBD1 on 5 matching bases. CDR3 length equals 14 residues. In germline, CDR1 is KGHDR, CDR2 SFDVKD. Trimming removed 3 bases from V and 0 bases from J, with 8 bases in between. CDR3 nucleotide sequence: TGTGCCACCAGTGATCAGGGCCTCTCCTACGAGCAGTACTTC. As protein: CATSDQGLSYEQYF.

The CDR3 loop is CASKDQVMAYEQYF. The CDR3 bases are TGCGCCAGCAAGGACCAGGTGATGGCCTACGAGCAGTACTTC. The rearrangement links TRBV10-2 to TRBJ2-7; no clear D. CDR3 length equals 14 residues. The germline V gene encodes CDR1 WSHSY and CDR2 SAAADI. Trimming shortened V by 7 bases and J by 2 bases, and 15 bases separated the two germline ends.

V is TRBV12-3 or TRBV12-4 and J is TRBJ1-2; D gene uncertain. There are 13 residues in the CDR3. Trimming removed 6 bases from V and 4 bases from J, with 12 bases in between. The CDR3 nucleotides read TGTGCCAGCAGCCTTGGACGGAGCTATGGCTACACCTTC. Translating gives CASSLGRSYGYTF.

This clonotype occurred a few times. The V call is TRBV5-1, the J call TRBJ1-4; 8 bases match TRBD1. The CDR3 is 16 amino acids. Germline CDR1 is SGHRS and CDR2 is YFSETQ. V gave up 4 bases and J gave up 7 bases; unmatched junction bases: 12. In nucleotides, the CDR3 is TGCGCCAGCAGCAGGACAGGGAGATTGGGAGGTGAAAAACTGTTTTTT. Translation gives CASSRTGRLGGEKLFF.

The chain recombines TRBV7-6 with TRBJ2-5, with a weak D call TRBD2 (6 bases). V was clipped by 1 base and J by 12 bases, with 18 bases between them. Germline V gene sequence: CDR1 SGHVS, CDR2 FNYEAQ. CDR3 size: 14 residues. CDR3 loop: CASSLGGVRRGEYF. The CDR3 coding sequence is TGTGCCAGCAGCTTAGGTGGGGTTCGCCGCGGGGAGTACTTC.

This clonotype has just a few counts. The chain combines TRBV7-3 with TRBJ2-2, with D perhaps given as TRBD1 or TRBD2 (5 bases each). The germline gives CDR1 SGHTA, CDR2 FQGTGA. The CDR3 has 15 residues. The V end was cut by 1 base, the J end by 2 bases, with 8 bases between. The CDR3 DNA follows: TGTGCCAGCAGCTTAAGCAGGGACAACACCGGGGAGCTGTTTTTT. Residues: CASSLSRDNTGELFF.

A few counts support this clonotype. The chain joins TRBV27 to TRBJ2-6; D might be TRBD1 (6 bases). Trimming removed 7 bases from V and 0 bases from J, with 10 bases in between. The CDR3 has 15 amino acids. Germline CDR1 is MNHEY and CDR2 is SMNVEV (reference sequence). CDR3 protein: CASTRGFSGANVLTF. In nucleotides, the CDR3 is TGTGCCAGCACAAGGGGGTTCTCTGGGGCCAACGTCCTGACTTTC.

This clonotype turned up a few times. The CDR3 DNA reads TGTGCCAGCAGCCAAGAAAGGCCCCCCGGACTAGCAGTACTTGAGCAGTTCTTC. Protein sequence: CASSQERPPGLAVLEQFF. The genes are TRBV14 and TRBJ2-1, with TRBD2 identical over 8 bases. The V and J ends lost 0 bases and 9 bases, in that order; junction bases with no gene match: 16. Germline lookup yields CDR1 SGHDN and CDR2 FVKESK. This CDR3 is 18 amino acids long.

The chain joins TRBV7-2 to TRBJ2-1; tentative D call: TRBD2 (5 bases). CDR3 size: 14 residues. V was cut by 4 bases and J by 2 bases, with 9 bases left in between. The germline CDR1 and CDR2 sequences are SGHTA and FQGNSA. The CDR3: CASSSDGAYNEQFF. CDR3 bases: TGTGCCAGCAGCTCGGACGGGGCCTACAATGAGCAGTTCTTC.

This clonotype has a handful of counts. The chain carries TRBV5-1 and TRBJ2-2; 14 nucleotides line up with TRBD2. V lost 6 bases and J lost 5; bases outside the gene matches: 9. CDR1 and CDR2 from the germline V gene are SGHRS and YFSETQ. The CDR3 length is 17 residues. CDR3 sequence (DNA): TGCGCCAGCACCTCGCCCGGGACTAGCGGGAGAACCGGGGAGCTGTTTTTT. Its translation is CASTSPGTSGRTGELFF.

CDR3 DNA sequence: TGTGCCAGCAGCTTAGACGTGGGGTCTAGCACAGATACGCAGTATTTT. Its translation is CASSLDVGSSTDTQYF. The rearrangement joins TRBV7-9 to TRBJ2-3; D gene unclear. Germline V gene sequence: CDR1 SEHNR, CDR2 FQNEAQ (reference sequence). V gave up 1 base and J gave up 0 bases, with 11 bases separating them. The CDR3 totals 16 residues.

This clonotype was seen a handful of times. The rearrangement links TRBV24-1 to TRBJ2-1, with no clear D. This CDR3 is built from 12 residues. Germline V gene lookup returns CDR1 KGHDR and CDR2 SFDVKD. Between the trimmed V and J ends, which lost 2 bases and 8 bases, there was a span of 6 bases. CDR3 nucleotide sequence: TGTGCCACCAGTGATTATCAAGATGAGCAGTTCTTC. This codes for CATSDYQDEQFF.